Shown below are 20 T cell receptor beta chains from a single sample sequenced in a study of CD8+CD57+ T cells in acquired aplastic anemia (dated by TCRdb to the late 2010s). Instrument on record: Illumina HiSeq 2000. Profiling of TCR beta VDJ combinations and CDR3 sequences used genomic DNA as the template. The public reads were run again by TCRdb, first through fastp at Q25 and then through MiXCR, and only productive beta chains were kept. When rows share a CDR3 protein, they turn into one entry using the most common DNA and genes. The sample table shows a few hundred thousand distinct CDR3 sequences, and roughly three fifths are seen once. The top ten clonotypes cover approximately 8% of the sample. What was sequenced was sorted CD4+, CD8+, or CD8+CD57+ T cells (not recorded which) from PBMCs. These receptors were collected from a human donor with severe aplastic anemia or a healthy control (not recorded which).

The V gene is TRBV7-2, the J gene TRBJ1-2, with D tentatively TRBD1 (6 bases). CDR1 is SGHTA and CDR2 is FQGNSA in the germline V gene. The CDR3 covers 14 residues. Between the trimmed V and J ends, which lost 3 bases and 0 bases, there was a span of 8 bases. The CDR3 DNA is TGTGCCAGCAGCTTCCGGACAGCTAACTATGGCTACACCTTC. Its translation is CASSFRTANYGYTF.

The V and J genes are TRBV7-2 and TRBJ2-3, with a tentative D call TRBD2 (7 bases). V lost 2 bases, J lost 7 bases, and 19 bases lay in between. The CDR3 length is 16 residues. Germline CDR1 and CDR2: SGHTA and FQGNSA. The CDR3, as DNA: TGTGCCAGCAGCTTACGAAGGGGGGGGCTTGGGAATACGCAGTATTTT. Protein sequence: CASSLRRGGLGNTQYF.

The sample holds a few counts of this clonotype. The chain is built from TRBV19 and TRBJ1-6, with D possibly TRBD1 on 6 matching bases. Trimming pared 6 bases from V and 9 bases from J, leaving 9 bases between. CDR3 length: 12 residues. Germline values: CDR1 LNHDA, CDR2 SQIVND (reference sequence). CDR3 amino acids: CASRQGGSPLHF. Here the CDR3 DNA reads TGTGCCAGTAGACAGGGTGGTTCACCCCTCCACTTT.

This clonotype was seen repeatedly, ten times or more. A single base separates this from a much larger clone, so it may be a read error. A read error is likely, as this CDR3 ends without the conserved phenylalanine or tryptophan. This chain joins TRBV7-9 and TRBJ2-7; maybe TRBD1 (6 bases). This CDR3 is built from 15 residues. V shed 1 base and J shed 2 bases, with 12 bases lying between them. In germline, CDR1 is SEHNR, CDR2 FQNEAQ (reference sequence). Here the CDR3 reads CASSLEGVQAYEQYL. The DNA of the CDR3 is TGTGCCAGCAGCTTAGAGGGGGTCCAGGCCTACGAGCAGTACCTC.

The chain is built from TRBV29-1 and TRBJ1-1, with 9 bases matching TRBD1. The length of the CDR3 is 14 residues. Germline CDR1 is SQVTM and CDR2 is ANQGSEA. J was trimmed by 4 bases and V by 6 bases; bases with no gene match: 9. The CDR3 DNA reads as TGCAGCGTCAAAAAACAGGGGGCTGGCACTGAAGCTTTCTTT. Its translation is CSVKKQGAGTEAFF.

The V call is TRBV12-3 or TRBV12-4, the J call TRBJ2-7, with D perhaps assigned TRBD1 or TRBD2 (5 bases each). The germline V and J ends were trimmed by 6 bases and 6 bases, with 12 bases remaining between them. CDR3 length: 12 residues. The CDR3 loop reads CASSGAAGEQYF. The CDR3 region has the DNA TGTGCCAGCAGCGGGGCGGCTGGCGAGCAGTACTTC.

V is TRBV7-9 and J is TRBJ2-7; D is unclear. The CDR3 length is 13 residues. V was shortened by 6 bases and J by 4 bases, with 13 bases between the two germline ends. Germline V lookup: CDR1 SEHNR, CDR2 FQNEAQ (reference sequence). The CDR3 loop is CASRSGSDYEQYF. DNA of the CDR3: TGTGCCAGCAGGTCGGGCAGCGATTACGAGCAGTACTTC.

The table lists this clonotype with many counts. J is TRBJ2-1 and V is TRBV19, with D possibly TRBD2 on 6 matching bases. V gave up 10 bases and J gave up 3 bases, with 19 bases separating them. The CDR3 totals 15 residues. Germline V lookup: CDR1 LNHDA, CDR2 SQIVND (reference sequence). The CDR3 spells CATKAGPGSYNEQFF. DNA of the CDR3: TGTGCCACAAAAGCGGGCCCAGGTAGCTACAATGAGCAGTTCTTC. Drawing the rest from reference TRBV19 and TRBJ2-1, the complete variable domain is DGGITQSPKYLFRKEGQNVTLSCEQNLNHDAMYWYRQDPGQGLRLIYYSQIVNDFQKGDIAEGYSVSREKKESFPLTVTSAQKNPTAFYLCATKAGPGSYNEQFFGPGTRLTVL.

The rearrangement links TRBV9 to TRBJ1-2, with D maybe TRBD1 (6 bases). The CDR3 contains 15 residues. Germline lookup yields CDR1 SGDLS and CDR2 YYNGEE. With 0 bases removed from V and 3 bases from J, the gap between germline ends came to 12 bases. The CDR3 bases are TGTGCCAGCAGCGTAGGCCAGGGGCGGGACTATGGCTACACCTTC. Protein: CASSVGQGRDYGYTF.

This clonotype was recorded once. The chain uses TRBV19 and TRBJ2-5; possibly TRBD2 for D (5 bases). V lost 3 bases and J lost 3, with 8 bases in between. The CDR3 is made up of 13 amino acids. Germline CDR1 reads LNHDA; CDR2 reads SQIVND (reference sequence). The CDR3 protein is CASSIRGKETQYF. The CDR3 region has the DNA TGTGCCAGTAGTATCCGAGGGAAAGAGACCCAGTACTTC.

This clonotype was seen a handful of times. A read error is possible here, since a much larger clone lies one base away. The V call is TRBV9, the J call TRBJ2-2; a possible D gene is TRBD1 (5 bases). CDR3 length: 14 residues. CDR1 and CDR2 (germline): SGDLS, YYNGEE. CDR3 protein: CVSNQGRSAGELFF. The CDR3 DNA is TGTGTCAGCAATCAGGGTAGGTCGGCCGGGGAGCTGTTTTTT.

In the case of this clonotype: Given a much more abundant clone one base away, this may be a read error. The CDR3 protein is CAWSVGIEVLTYEQYF. DNA for the CDR3: TGTGCCTGGAGTGTCGGAATAGAGGTCCTTACCTACGAGCAGTACTTC. J is TRBJ2-7 and V is TRBV30; D unresolved. CDR3 length: 16 amino acids. V dropped 0 bases and J dropped 2 bases, with 17 bases sitting between them. Germline loops: CDR1 GTSNPN, CDR2 SVGIG (reference sequence). Drawing the rest from reference TRBV30 and TRBJ2-7, the complete variable domain is SQTIHQWPATLVQPVGSPLSLECTVEGTSNPNLYWYRQAAGRGLQLLFYSVGIGQISSEVPQNLSASRPQDRQFILSSKKLLLSDSGFYLCAWSVGIEVLTYEQYFGPGTRLTVT.

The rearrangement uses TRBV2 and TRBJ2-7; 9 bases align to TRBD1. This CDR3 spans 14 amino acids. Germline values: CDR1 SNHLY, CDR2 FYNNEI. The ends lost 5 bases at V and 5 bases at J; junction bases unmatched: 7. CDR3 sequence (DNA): TGTGCCAGCAGTTTGGACAGGGGAGGGGACGAGCAGTACTTC. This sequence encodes CASSLDRGGDEQYF.

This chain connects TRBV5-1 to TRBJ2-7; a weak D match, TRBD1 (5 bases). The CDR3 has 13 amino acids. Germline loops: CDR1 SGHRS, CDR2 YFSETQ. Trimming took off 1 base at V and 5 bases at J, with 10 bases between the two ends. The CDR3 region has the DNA TGCGCCAGCAGCTTGTTTCCAGGGAACGAGCAGTACTTC. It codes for CASSLFPGNEQYF.

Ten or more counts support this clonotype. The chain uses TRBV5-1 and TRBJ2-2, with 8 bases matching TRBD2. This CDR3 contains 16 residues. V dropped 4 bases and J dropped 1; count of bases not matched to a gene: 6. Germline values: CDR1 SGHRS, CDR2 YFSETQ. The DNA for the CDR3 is TGCGCCAGCAGCCGTAGAGCGGGGGAGAACACCGGGGAGCTGTTTTTT. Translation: CASSRRAGENTGELFF.

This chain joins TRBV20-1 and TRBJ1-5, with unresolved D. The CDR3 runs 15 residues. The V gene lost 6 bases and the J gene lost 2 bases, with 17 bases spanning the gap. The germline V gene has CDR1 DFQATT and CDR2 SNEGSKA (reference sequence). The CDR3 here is CSALKEVRGNQPQHF. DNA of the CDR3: TGCAGTGCCTTAAAGGAGGTACGGGGCAATCAGCCCCAGCATTTT.

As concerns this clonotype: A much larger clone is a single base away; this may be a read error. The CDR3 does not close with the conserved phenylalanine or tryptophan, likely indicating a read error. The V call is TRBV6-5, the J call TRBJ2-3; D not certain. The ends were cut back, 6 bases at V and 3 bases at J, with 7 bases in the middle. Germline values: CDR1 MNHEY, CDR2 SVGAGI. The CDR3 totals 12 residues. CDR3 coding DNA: TGTGCCAGCAGGAAAGATACAGATACGCAGTATTCT. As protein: CASRKDTDTQYS.

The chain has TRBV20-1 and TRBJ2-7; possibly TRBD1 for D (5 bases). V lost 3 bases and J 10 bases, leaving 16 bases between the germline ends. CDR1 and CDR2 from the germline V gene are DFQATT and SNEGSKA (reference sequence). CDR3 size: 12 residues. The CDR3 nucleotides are TGCAGTGCTAGCGACAGTTTTCAGGAACAGTACTTC. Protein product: CSASDSFQEQYF.

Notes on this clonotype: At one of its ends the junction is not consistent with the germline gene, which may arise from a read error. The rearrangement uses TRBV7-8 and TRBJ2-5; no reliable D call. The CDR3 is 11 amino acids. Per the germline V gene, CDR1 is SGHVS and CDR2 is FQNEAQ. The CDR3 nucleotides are TGTGCAAGCAGCTTACAAGAGACCCAGCACTTC. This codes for CASSLQETQHF.

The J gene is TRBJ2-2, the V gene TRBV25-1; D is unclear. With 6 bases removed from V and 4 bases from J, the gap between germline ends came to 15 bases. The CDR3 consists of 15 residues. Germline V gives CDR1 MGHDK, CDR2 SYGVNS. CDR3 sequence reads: CASSPPAKGTGELFF. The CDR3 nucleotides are TGTGCCAGCAGCCCGCCGGCCAAGGGCACCGGGGAGCTGTTTTTT.